This entry describes one T cell receptor (beta chain). Only in-frame clones appear in the TCRdb table, and some are missing; sequencing was by immunoSEQ multiplex PCR. Counted here are just under 350,000 clones, 75% to 90% occurring once; the ten biggest clones make up around 6%. CDR3 length: 17 residues. The germline gives CDR1 WSHSY, CDR2 SAAADI. V shed 3 bases and J 9 bases; nucleotides not matched to a gene: 14. The data belong to a study of blood T cell repertoires in COVID-19. Seattle patient enrollment occurred during active infection, with longitudinal follow-up thereafter. Sequenced sample: peripheral blood. V gene TRBV10-2 combines with J gene TRBJ2-1; 10 bases are a match to TRBD2. This receptor was taken from a woman in her 50s with COVID-19, enrolled during active disease. CDR3 amino acids: CASSDLLAGGLGCEQFF. The CDR3 DNA reads TGCGCCAGCAGTGATTTATTAGCGGGAGGTCTCGGTTGTGAGCAGTTCTTC.